Presented here are 5 T cell receptor beta chains from one specimen sequenced in a study of cytomegalovirus exposure and HLA in healthy donors. PCR amplification relied on 60 Vbeta primers (plus 13 Jbeta primers). Only in-frame clones appear in the TCRdb table, and some are missing; sequencing was by immunoSEQ multiplex PCR. The table records about 230,000 clones, roughly 78% of them present only once. What was sequenced was PBMCs. These receptors were collected from a boy aged 5-17 years in good health and CMV-seronegative.

This rearrangement joins TRBV19 to TRBJ2-6, with 7 bases matching TRBD1. The germline V gene has CDR1 LNHDA and CDR2 SQIVND (reference sequence). The CDR3 extends over 15 amino acids. The V and J ends lost 7 bases and 0 bases, in that order; junction bases with no gene match: 3. As DNA, the CDR3 is TGTGCCAGTAAGGGACAGCACTCTGGGGCCAACGTCCTGACTTTC. Translating it yields CASKGQHSGANVLTF. Filled out from reference TRBV19 and TRBJ2-6, the complete variable domain reads DGGITQSPKYLFRKEGQNVTLSCEQNLNHDAMYWYRQDPGQGLRLIYYSQIVNDFQKGDIAEGYSVSREKKESFPLTVTSAQKNPTAFYLCASKGQHSGANVLTFGAGSRLTVL.

This chain links TRBV11-2 with TRBJ1-2; D possibly corresponds to TRBD1 (6 bases). This CDR3 has 18 residues. Germline V gene data show CDR1 as SGHAT and CDR2 as FQNNGV. Trimming took off 0 bases at V and 2 bases at J, with 19 bases between the two ends. Here the CDR3 reads CASSLDLSAGVANYGYTF. In DNA, the CDR3 is TGTGCCAGCAGCTTAGATCTATCGGCAGGGGTGGCGAACTATGGCTACACCTTC. Using reference TRBV11-2 and TRBJ1-2 for the parts outside the CDR3, the full variable domain is EAGVAQSPRYKIIEKRQSVAFWCNPISGHATLYWYQQILGQGPKLLIQFQNNGVVDDSQLPKDRFSAERLKGVDSTLKIQPAKLEDSAVYLCASSLDLSAGVANYGYTFGSGTRLTVV.

The chain employs TRBV11-1 and TRBJ2-5; tentatively, D is TRBD2 (6 bases). The V gene's germline CDR1 is SGHAT and CDR2 FQDESV (reference sequence). The V end was cut by 3 bases, the J end by 4 bases, with 12 bases between. The CDR3 is 14 residues long. The CDR3 DNA reads as TGTGCCAGCAGCTTTTCGGGGGTCGGAGAGACCCAGTACTTC. It translates to CASSFSGVGETQYF.

The chain is built from TRBV5-6 and TRBJ2-6; 10 bases align to TRBD1. After removal of 0 bases from V and 13 bases from J, the junction contained 16 bases not matched to a gene. The CDR3 length is 18 residues. Germline V gene data show CDR1 as SGHDT and CDR2 as YYEEEE. CDR3 sequence reads: CASSLARGARDRGRVLTF. The CDR3 DNA follows: TGTGCCAGCAGCTTGGCCAGGGGGGCCCGGGACAGGGGACGTGTCCTGACTTTC.

J is TRBJ1-2 and V is TRBV5-4; D call uncertain. Germline V gene sequence: CDR1 SGHNT, CDR2 YYREEE (reference sequence). V lost 0 bases and J 5 bases, leaving 5 bases between the germline ends. The CDR3 has 12 amino acids. CDR3 loop: CASSLDKYGYTF. In DNA, the CDR3 is TGTGCCAGCAGCTTGGACAAGTATGGCTACACCTTC.